Listed below are T cell receptor beta chains from one sample, sequenced in a study of HIV-infected patients and healthy controls. TCRdb re-called the 5' RACE reads with MiXCR, one entry per CDR3 protein. The table lists thousands of distinct CDR3 sequences, more than 5.5% of them singletons, with approximately 33% in the top ten. Sequenced material: blood, taken during antiretroviral therapy. The source is an adult with HIV infection. CDR3s include the opening cysteine and the closing phenylalanine or tryptophan. The D gene is left open where the match is weak. A row's size may be missing; if present it is once, few, many or a size class.

NA TRBJ1-1 TRBV30 medium-sized TGTGCCTCAGATTTCGGGGGCACTGAAGCTTTCTTT CASDFGGTEAFF
TRBD2 TRBJ2-7 TRBV28 many TGTGCCAGCAGTCACCGGACTAGCGGTGGTGAGCAGTACTTC CASSHRTSGGEQYF
TRBD2 TRBJ2-4 TRBV4-2 medium-sized TGTGCCAGCAGCCAGGGGGGGGCCAAAAACATTCAGTACTTC CASSQGGAKNIQYF
TRBD1 TRBJ2-1 TRBV28 many TGTGCCAGCAGCTCGCTTGCGAAGGGGGCTTTGCATGAGCAGTTCTTC CASSSLAKGALHEQFF
NA TRBJ1-2 TRBV23-1 medium-sized TGCGCCAGCAGTCAAGAAGAGGGCCGAGATGGCTACACCTTC CASSQEEGRDGYTF
NA TRBJ2-1 TRBV5-1 NA TGCGCCAGCAGCCTAGGGACCCCCAATGAGCAGTTCTTC CASSLGTPNEQFF
TRBD2 TRBJ2-7 TRBV20-1 medium-sized TGCAGTGCTAGAGATGCTGAGCGGGAGTCCTACGAGCAGTACTTC CSARDAERESYEQYF
TRBD1 TRBJ1-1 TRBV28 NA TGTGCCAGCAGTCCGGACAGGGCAAACACTGAAGCTTTCTTT CASSPDRANTEAFF
TRBD2 TRBJ2-1 TRBV5-1 medium-sized TGCGCCAGCAATCCTAGCGGGGGGCAATACAATGAGCAGTTCTTC CASNPSGGQYNEQFF
TRBD2 TRBJ2-7 TRBV29-1 medium-sized TGCAGCGTCGGAAGGGGAGGGGACGAGCAGTACTTC CSVGRGGDEQYF
NA TRBJ2-5 TRBV9 medium-sized TGTGCCAGCAGCGCGTTCCAAGAGACCCAGTACTTC CASSAFQETQYF
NA TRBJ2-1 TRBV7-8 many TGTGCCAGCAGCTATAAAAGTGCCTACAATGAGCAGTTCTTC CASSYKSAYNEQFF
NA TRBJ2-1 TRBV27 many TGTGCCAGCAGTTTACTGCTAGCGCCAAGCTCCTACAATGAGCAGTTCTTC CASSLLLAPSSYNEQFF
NA TRBJ2-7 TRBV27 many TGTGCCAGCAGTTTAATAGAGGTTGGCGAGCAGTACTTC CASSLIEVGEQYF
TRBD1 TRBJ2-3 TRBV28 medium-sized TGTGCCAGCACGGAAGGGACAGGCGGCACAGATACGCAGTATTTT CASTEGTGGTDTQYF
TRBD2 TRBJ2-7 TRBV29-1 medium-sized TGCAGCGCCGGACTAGCGGGGACCTACGAGCAGTACTTC CSAGLAGTYEQYF
TRBD1 TRBJ1-6 TRBV12-3/TRBV12-4 NA TGTGCCAGCAGGTTCCGCAAATTGGGGACAGGGGAAGAATTTATCATTTCACCCCTCCACTTT CASRFRKLGTGEEFIISPLHF
NA TRBJ1-5 TRBV12-3/TRBV12-4 many TGTGCCAGCAGCATGGACCCTAACGGCAATCAGCCCCAGCATTTT CASSMDPNGNQPQHF
NA TRBJ2-7 TRBV11-2 medium-sized TGTGCCAGCACCGAGACTGGGGATGAGCAGTACTTC CASTETGDEQYF
TRBD2 TRBJ2-1 TRBV29-1 few TGCAGCGTTGAAGAACTTAGCGGGGCCCGCAATGAGCAGTTCTTC CSVEELSGARNEQFF
TRBD2 TRBJ2-5 TRBV6-5 medium-sized TGTGCCAGCAGTTGCCCCGCTCCTAGCGGGGGGGCGGAGACCCAGTACTTC CASSCPAPSGGAETQYF
NA TRBJ1-4 TRBV28 medium-sized TGTGCAGTCAAGGGACCGCTGAATGAAAAACTGTTTTTT CAVKGPLNEKLFF
TRBD2 TRBJ2-7 TRBV29-1 medium-sized TGCAGCGTTGCAGGGACTACTACCTACGAGCAGTACTTC CSVAGTTTYEQYF
NA TRBJ2-7 TRBV27 medium-sized TGTGCCAGCAGTTTAGCGTCCGGCTACGAGCAGTACTTC CASSLASGYEQYF
NA TRBJ1-6 TRBV6-5 medium-sized TGTGCCAGCAGTTACAGCCAGGAGGATTCACCCCTCCACTTT CASSYSQEDSPLHF
NA TRBJ2-3 TRBV5-8 few TGTGCCAGCAGCCTCGCCGGGCATACGCAGTATTTT CASSLAGHTQYF
NA TRBJ2-1 TRBV6-1 medium-sized TGTGCCAGCAGGAAAACCCCCAATGAGCAGTTCTTC CASRKTPNEQFF
TRBD1 TRBJ2-6 TRBV28 NA TGTGCCAGCAGACGACAGGGGGCAAGTGGGGCCAACGTCCTGACTTTC CASRRQGASGANVLTF
NA TRBJ2-2 TRBV2 many TGTGCCAGCAGTGAACAGACCCCGAACACCGGGGAGCTGTTTTTT CASSEQTPNTGELFF
NA TRBJ2-7 TRBV7-2 medium-sized TGTGCCAGCAGCTTAATTGGCGGCGACAACTACGAGCAGTACTTC CASSLIGGDNYEQYF
NA TRBJ1-2 TRBV5-6 medium-sized TGTGCCAGCAGCTCGGACCGAATCTATGGCTACACCTTC CASSSDRIYGYTF
TRBD2 TRBJ2-7 TRBV6-5 medium-sized TGTGCCAGCGGGAGGGAGGGAAGCACCTACGAGCAGTACTTC CASGREGSTYEQYF
TRBD1 TRBJ2-6 TRBV20-1 medium-sized TGCAGTGCTAGAAGACAGGGGCCCATCTCTGGGGCCAACGTCCTGACTTTC CSARRQGPISGANVLTF
NA TRBJ2-1 TRBV7-9 many TGTGCCAGCAGCTTAGTGTTATTTGGCAATGAGCAGTTCTTC CASSLVLFGNEQFF
TRBD1 TRBJ2-5 TRBV18 NA TGTGCCAGCTCGACGGTCACAGGGGGCAAGACCCAGTACTTC CASSTVTGGKTQYF
TRBD1 TRBJ1-1 TRBV6-1 many TGTGCCACTAACGACAGGGGATTTATGAACACTGAAGCTTTCTTT CATNDRGFMNTEAFF
NA TRBJ2-3 TRBV23-1 medium-sized TGCGCCAGCAGCCTCAGTCCTAGCGTGGGAGGACCCAGCACAGATACGCAGTATTTT CASSLSPSVGGPSTDTQYF
NA TRBJ1-5 TRBV24-1 large TGTGCCACCAGTGTCAGTAGCAATCAGCCCCAGCATTTT CATSVSSNQPQHF
NA TRBJ2-1 TRBV6-5 medium-sized TGTGCCAGCAAATACGTTAGCAGGGGTTTGGATGAGCAGTTCTTC CASKYVSRGLDEQFF
TRBD1 TRBJ1-5 TRBV29-1 many TGCAGCGTCCAGACAGGGGGCCCTGGCTATAGCAATCAGCCCCAGCATTTT CSVQTGGPGYSNQPQHF
TRBD1 TRBJ2-7 TRBV27 few TGTGCCAGCAGTTCTCGAGGGGACAGGGATCGGTACGAGCAGTACTTC CASSSRGDRDRYEQYF
TRBD1 TRBJ1-3 TRBV12-3/TRBV12-4 many TGTGCCAGCAGCCCAGACAGGGCCTACTCTGGAAACACCATATATTTT CASSPDRAYSGNTIYF